This T cell receptor (beta chain) was captured by sequencing in a study of shared clonotypes between healthy human individuals. On the study more broadly: CD4 naive and CD4 memory each took three plates per donor, while CD8 naive took two and CD8 memory one.

Study-wide findings and caveats: Sampling covered nothing but blood. Tissue TCR repertoires likely differ from those found in blood. Roughly 4.6% of naive CD4 clonotypes were common to four donors. Estimated richness was generally greater in naive than memory subsets.

Assay: immunoSEQ multiplex PCR; the TCRdb copy retains only in-frame clones and omits some. The sample holds about 710,000 clones, 72% seen once. On this clone itself: The antigen is unknown.

CDR3 length: 15 amino acids. After removal of 9 bases from V and 0 bases from J, the junction contained 7 bases not matched to a gene. Germline CDR1 LNHNV, CDR2 YYDKDF (reference sequence). Sequencing input: memory CD4+ T cells sorted from blood. As for subset: CD45RA-negative fraction. The rearrangement uses TRBV15 and TRBJ2-1, with TRBD2 identical over 8 bases. This clonotype was sampled from a woman aged 30 to 39 in good health. The CDR3 coding sequence is TGTGCCACGTTAGCGGGGCCCCGCTCCTACAATGAGCAGTTCTTC. Translation: CATLAGPRSYNEQFF.